Listed below are T cell receptor beta chains from one sample, sequenced in a study of vaccination effects on CD4 cells after COVID-19. Their antigens are not known. Profiling relied on immunoSEQ multiplex PCR, and the TCRdb table lists in-frame clones only, not all of them. The table lists about 72,000 clones, over 70% of them singletons. The sample was CD4+ T cells from PBMCs cultured with HCoV-229E spike peptides, taken after COVID-19 vaccination. The receptors shown here come from a human donor who received a COVID-19 vaccine. Each CDR3 is given with its conserved first and last residue. The order of the fields is clone size, J gene, V gene, D gene, CDR3 DNA, CDR3 protein. D genes are given only for firm matches. Size tells how often a clone was seen (once, few, many) or the class of an expanded clone, and some rows leave it out.

size: once
J: TRBJ2-2
V: TRBV6-2/TRBV6-3
D: -
DNA: TGTGCCAGCAGTTACTCAGTTAGGGAGCTGTTTTTT
CDR3: CASSYSVRELFF

size: -
J: TRBJ2-2
V: TRBV11-3
D: -
DNA: TGTGCCAGCAGCTTTCAGGGCACCGGGGAGCTGTTTTTT
CDR3: CASSFQGTGELFF

size: -
J: TRBJ2-2
V: TRBV7-8
D: TRBD1
DNA: TGTGCCAGCAGCGCCGGGACAGGGCACACCGGGGAGCTGTTTTTT
CDR3: CASSAGTGHTGELFF

size: -
J: TRBJ2-5
V: TRBV5-4
D: -
DNA: TGTGCCAGCAGCTTGGTGGCAGATCAAGAGACCCAGTACTTC
CDR3: CASSLVADQETQYF

size: -
J: TRBJ1-1
V: TRBV5-1
D: -
DNA: TGCGCCAGCAGCCCGAACCTAAGGGTCGGGAACACTGAAGCTTTCTTT
CDR3: CASSPNLRVGNTEAFF

size: few
J: TRBJ1-5
V: TRBV2
D: -
DNA: TGTGCCAGCAGTACAACCAGGGACCAGCCCCAGCATTTT
CDR3: CASSTTRDQPQHF

size: once
J: TRBJ2-3
V: TRBV5-1
D: -
DNA: TGCGCCAGCAGCTTGGAGCCTATGAATACAGATACGCAGTATTTT
CDR3: CASSLEPMNTDTQYF

size: -
J: TRBJ1-3
V: TRBV19
D: -
DNA: TGTGCCAGTACCCTGGACGGGCCTACTCTCTCTGGAAACACCATATATTTT
CDR3: CASTLDGPTLSGNTIYF

size: -
J: TRBJ2-3
V: TRBV2
D: TRBD2
DNA: TGTGCCAGCAGTGGGACTAGCGGGGGGTCGAGAGATACGCAGTATTTT
CDR3: CASSGTSGGSRDTQYF

size: -
J: TRBJ1-2
V: TRBV3-1/TRBV3-2
D: -
DNA: TGTGCCAGCAGCCAGTATCTTTATGGCTACACCTTC
CDR3: CASSQYLYGYTF

size: once
J: TRBJ1-2
V: TRBV5-8
D: TRBD1
DNA: TGTGCCAGCAGCCCCGGGACAGGAATATTTCCTAACTATGGCTACACCTTC
CDR3: CASSPGTGIFPNYGYTF

size: -
J: TRBJ2-5
V: TRBV18
D: -
DNA: TGTGCCAGCTCACCCGGCAACCAAGAGACCCAGTACTTC
CDR3: CASSPGNQETQYF

size: -
J: TRBJ1-5
V: TRBV7-2
D: -
DNA: TGTGCCAGCAGCCTTAAACCCGGGACCGACGTTTGGCCCCAGCATTTT
CDR3: CASSLKPGTDVWPQHF

size: -
J: TRBJ1-3
V: TRBV4-1
D: -
DNA: TGCGCCAGCAGCCCCGTAGGGCCGGGAAACACCATATATTTT
CDR3: CASSPVGPGNTIYF

size: few
J: TRBJ2-5
V: TRBV2
D: -
DNA: TGTGCCAGCAGTGAGCCCCGGGGCCAAGAGACCCAGTACTTC
CDR3: CASSEPRGQETQYF

size: -
J: TRBJ1-1
V: TRBV12-3/TRBV12-4
D: -
DNA: TGTGCCAGCAGTTTTGGAAGCACTGAAGCTTTCTTT
CDR3: CASSFGSTEAFF

size: once
J: TRBJ2-1
V: TRBV6-1
D: -
DNA: TGTGCCAGCAGTGAATATTCGGACAGAGTCTACAATGAGCAGTTCTTC
CDR3: CASSEYSDRVYNEQFF